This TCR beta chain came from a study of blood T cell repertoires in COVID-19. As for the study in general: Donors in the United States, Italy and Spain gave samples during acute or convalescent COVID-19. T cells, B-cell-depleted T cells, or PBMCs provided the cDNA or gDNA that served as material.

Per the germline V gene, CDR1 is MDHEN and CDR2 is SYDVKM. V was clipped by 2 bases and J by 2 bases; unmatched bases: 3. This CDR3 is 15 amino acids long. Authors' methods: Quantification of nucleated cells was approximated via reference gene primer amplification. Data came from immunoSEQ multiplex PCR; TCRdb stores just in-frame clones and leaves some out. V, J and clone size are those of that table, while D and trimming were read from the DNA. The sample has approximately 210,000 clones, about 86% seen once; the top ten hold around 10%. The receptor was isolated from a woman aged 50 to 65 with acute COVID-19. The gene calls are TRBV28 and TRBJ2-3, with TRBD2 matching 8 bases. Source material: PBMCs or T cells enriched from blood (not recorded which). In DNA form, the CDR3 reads TGTGCCAGCAGTTTAGGCGGGGGGCCCACAGATACGCAGTATTTT. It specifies CASSLGGGPTDTQYF. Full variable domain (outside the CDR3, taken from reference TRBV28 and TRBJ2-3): DVKVTQSSRYLVKRTGEKVFLECVQDMDHENMFWYRQDPGLGLRLIYFSYDVKMKEKGDIPEGYSVSREKKERFSLILESASTNQTSMYLCASSLGGGPTDTQYFGPGTRLTVL.